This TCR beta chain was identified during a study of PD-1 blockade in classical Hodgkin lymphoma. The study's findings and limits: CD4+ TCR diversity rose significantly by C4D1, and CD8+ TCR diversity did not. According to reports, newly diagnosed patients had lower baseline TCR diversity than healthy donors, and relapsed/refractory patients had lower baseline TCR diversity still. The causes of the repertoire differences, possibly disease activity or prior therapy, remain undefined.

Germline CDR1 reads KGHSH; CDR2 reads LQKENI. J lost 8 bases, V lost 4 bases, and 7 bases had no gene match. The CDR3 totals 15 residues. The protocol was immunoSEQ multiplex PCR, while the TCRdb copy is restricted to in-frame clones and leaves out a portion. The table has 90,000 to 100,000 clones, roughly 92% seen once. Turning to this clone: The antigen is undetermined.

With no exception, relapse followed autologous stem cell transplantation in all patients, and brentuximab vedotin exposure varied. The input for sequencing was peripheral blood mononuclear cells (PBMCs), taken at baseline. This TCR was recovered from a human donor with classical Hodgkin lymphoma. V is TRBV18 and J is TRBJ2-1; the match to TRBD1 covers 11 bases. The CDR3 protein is CASSRPGQGVYEQFF. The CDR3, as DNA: TGTGCCAGCTCACGACCGGGACAGGGGGTCTATGAGCAGTTCTTC.